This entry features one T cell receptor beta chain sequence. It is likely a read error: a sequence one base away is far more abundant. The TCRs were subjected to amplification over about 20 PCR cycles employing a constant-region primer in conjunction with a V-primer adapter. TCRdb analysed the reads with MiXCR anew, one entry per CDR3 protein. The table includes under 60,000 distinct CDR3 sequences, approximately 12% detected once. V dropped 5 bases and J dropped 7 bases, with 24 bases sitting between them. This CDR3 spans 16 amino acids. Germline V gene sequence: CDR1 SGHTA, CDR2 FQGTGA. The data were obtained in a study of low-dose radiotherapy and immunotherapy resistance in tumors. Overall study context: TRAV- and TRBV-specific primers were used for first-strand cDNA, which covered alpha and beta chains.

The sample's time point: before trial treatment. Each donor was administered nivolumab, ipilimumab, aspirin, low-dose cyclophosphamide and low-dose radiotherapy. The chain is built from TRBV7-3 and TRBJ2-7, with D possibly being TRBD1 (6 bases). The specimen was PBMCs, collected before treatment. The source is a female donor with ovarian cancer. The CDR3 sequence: CASSPLPQQGHNEQYF. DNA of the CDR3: TGTGCCAGCAGCCCCCTTCCGCAACAGGGACACAATGAGCAGTACTTC.